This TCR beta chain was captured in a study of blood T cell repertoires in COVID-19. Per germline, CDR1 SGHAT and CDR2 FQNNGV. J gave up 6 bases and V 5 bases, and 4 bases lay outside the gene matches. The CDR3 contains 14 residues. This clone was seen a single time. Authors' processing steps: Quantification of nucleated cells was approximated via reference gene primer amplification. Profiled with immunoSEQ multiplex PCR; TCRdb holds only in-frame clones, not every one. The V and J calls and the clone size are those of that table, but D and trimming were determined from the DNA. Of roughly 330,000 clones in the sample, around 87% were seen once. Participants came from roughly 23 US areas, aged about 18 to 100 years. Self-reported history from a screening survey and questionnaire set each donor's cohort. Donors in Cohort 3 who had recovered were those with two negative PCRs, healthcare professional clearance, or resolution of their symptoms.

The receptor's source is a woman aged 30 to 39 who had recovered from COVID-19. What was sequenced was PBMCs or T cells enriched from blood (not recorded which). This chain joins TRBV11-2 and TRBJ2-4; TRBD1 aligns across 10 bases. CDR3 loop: CASSPWTGGNIQYF. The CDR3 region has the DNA TGTGCCAGCAGCCCCTGGACAGGGGGAAACATTCAGTACTTC.